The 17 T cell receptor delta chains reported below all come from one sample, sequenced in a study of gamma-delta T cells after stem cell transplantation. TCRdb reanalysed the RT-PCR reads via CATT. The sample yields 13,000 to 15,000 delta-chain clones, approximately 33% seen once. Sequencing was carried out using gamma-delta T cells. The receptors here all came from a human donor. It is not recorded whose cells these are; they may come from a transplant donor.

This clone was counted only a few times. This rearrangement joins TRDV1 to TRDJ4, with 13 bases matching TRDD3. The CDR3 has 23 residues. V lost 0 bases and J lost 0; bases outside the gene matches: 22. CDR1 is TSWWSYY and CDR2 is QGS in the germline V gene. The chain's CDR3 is CALGELAYPLLGDTRIRARPLIF. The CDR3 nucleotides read TGTGCTCTTGGGGAACTGGCCTACCCTTTACTGGGGGATACGCGTATAAGGGCCAGACCCCTGATCTTT.

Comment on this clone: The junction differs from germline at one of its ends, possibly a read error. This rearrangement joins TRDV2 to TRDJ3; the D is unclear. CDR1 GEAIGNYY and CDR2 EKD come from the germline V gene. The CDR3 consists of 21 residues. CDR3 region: CACDTVRSRCLVPCDTRQMFF. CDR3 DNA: TGTGCCTGTGACACCGTTCGTAGCCGGTGCCTTGTCCCCTGTGACACCCGACAGATGTTTTTC.

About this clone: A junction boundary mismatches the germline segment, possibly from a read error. CDR3 in amino acids: CAFIMYRDNLIF. As DNA, the CDR3 is TGTGCCTTTATAATGTACCGTGATAACCTCATCTTT. The chain recombines TRDV3 with TRDJ1; D uncertain. This CDR3 is built from 12 residues. From germline, CDR1 is TVYSNPD and CDR2 GDNSRS (reference sequence).

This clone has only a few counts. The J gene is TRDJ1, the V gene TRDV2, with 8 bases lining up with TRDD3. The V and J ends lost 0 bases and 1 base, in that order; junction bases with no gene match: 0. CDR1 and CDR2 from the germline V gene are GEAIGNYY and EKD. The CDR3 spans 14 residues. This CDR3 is CACDTGIRTDKLIF. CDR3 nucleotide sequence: TGTGCCTGTGACACCGGGATACGCACCGATAAACTCATCTTT.

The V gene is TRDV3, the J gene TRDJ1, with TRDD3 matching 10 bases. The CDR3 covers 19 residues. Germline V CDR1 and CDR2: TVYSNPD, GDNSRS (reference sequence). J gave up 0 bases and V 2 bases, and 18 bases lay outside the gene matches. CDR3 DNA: TGTGCCTTTTTGTCCGTGGTACTGGGGGATCGGAAGTACACCGATAAACTCATCTTT. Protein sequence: CAFLSVVLGDRKYTDKLIF.

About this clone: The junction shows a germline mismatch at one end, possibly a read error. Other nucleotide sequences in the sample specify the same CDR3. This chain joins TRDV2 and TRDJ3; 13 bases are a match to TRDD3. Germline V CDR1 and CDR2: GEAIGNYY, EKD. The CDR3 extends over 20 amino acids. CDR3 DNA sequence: TGTGCCTGTGACAAAGTACTGGGGGATACGAGCTCCTGGGATACCCGACAGATGTTTTTC. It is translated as CACDKVLGDTSSWDTRQMFF.

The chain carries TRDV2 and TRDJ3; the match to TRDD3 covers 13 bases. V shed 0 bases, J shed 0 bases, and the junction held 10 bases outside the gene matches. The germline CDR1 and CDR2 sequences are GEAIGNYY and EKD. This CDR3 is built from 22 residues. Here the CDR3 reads CACDTFTGGYDFDSWDTRQMFF. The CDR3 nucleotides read TGTGCCTGTGACACCTTTACTGGGGGATACGACTTCGACTCCTGGGACACCCGACAGATGTTTTTC.

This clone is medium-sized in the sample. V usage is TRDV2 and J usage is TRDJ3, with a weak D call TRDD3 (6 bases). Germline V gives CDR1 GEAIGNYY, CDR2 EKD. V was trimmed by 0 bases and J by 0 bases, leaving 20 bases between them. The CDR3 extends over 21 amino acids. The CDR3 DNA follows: TGTGCCTGTGACACCGTGTTCATTGGGGATCCGAGCTCCTGGGACACCCGACAGATGTTTTTC. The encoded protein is CACDTVFIGDPSSWDTRQMFF.

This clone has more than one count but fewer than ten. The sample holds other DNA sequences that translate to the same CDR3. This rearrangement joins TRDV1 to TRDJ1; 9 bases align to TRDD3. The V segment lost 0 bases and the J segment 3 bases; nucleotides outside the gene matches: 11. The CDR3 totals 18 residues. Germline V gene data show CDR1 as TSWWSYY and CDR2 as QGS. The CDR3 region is CALGELREGGYRPDKLIF. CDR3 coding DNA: TGTGCTCTTGGGGAACTAAGGGAGGGGGGATACCGTCCCGATAAACTCATCTTT.

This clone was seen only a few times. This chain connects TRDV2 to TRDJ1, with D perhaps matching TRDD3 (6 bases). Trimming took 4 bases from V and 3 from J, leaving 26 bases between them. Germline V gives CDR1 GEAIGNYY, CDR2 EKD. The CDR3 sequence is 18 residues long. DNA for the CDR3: TGTGCCTGTGAGGCCCGGAGGGGGAGAGTCCACTGCTCCGATAAACTCATCTTT. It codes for CACEARRGRVHCSDKLIF.

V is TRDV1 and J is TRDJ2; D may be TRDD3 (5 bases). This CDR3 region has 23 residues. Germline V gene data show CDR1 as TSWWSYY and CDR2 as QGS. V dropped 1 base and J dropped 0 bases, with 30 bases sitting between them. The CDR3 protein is CALGEQSTGRRDSLKALTAQLFF. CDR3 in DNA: TGTGCTCTTGGGGAACAGTCCACGGGCAGGAGGGATTCTCTTAAAGCTTTGACAGCACAACTCTTCTTT.

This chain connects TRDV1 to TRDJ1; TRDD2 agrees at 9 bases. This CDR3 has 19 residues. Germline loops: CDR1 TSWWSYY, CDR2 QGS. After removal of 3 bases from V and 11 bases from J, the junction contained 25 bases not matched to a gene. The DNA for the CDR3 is TGTGCTCTTGGGGACCCCCCTTCCTACTACTGGGGATTTCACCATAGGCTCATCTTT. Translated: CALGDPPSYYWGFHHRLIF.

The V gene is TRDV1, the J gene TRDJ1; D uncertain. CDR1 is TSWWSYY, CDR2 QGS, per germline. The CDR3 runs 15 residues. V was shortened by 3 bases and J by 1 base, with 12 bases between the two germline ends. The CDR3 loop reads CALGDSPRRTDKLIF. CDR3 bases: TGTGCTCTTGGGGACTCCCCAAGACGCACCGATAAACTCATCTTT.

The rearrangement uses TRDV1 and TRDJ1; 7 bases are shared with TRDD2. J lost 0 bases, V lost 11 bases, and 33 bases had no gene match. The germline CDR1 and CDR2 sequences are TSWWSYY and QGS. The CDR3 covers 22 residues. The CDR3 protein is CAWGLPSFLPLVGVLDTDKLIF. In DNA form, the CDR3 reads TGTGCTTGGGGCCTTCCTTCTTTTCTACCCCTTGTTGGCGTATTGGACACCGATAAACTCATCTTT.

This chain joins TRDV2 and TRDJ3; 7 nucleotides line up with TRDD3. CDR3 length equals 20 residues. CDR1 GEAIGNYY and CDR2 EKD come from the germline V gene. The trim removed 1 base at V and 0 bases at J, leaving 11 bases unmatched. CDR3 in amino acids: CACDTGGPSPSSWDTRQMFF. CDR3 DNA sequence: TGTGCCTGTGACACTGGGGGACCCTCCCCAAGCTCCTGGGACACCCGACAGATGTTTTTC.

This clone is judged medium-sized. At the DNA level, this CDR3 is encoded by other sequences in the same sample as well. This CDR3 is CACDKTGGYSWDTRQMFF. Here the CDR3 DNA reads TGTGCCTGTGACAAAACTGGGGGATACTCCTGGGACACCCGACAGATGTTTTTC. J is TRDJ3 and V is TRDV2; 11 bases are shared with TRDD3. The ends lost 2 bases at V and 0 bases at J; junction bases unmatched: 2. The CDR3 has 18 residues. Germline V gene data show CDR1 as GEAIGNYY and CDR2 as EKD.

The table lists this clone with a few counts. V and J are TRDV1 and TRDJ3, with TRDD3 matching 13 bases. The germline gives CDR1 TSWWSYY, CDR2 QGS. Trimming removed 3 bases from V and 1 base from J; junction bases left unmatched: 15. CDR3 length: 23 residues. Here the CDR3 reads CALGDKVDWGIRLLSWDTRQMFF. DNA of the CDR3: TGTGCTCTTGGGGACAAAGTGGACTGGGGGATACGCCTCCTTTCCTGGGACACCCGACAGATGTTTTTC.